A single sample gave rise to the 21 T cell receptor beta chains below, sequenced in a study of persistence of HIV-infected CD4 T cells. This was the immunoSEQ version 4 assay in survey mode. Sequencing was performed with immunoSEQ multiplex PCR; in TCRdb, only in-frame clones are kept and a portion is missing. The sample records around 26,000 clones, over 65% being singletons. No antigens are known for them. An overlapping HIV-1 Gag peptide pool stimulated these cells at approximately 1 ug/peptide/mL. Sorting selected CD4+ T cells upregulating both CD40 ligand and CD69. Sample: CD4+ T cells sorted from PBMCs after roughly 18-hour stimulation, taken from a patient who received antiretroviral therapy. Source of these receptors: an adult man with HIV who was CMV-seropositive.

This clone was detected only a few times. The CDR3 sequence: CASRPRSGIYGYTF. The CDR3 DNA reads as TGTGCCAGTAGGCCCAGATCGGGGATCTATGGCTACACCTTC. This chain links TRBV19 with TRBJ1-2; D not certain. Per germline, CDR1 LNHDA and CDR2 SQIVND (reference sequence). CDR3 length equals 14 residues. V was cut by 6 bases and J by 4 bases, with 15 bases left in between.

This clone showed up just a few times. The chain joins TRBV30 to TRBJ1-4; unclear D gene. Trimming left V 0 bases short and J 0 bases short, with 5 bases between. The CDR3 totals 14 residues. Germline loops: CDR1 GTSNPN, CDR2 SVGIG (reference sequence). The CDR3 here is CAWSVDATNEKLFF. The DNA of the CDR3 is TGTGCCTGGAGTGTTGATGCAACTAATGAAAAACTGTTTTTT.

A single count supports this clone. The V gene is TRBV23-1, the J gene TRBJ2-1; D gene unclear. TRBV23-1 belongs to the ORF category, with a function that is uncertain. The CDR3 totals 12 residues. V lost 6 bases and J lost 8, with 11 bases in between. CDR3 DNA: TGCGCCAGCAGCCCGACTGGTGATGAGCAGTTCTTC. It specifies CASSPTGDEQFF.

The rearrangement links TRBV12-3 or TRBV12-4 to TRBJ1-4, with unresolved D. This CDR3 has 13 residues. Trimming stripped 2 bases from V and 4 bases from J, with 5 bases between. CDR3 nucleotides: TGTGCCAGCAGTTTATGGGGTAATGAAAAACTGTTTTTT. The encoded protein is CASSLWGNEKLFF.

This clone has only a few counts. The chain joins TRBV5-1 to TRBJ2-1; possible D gene TRBD2, 6 bases. Germline CDR1 and CDR2: SGHRS and YFSETQ. V shed 2 bases and J shed 0 bases, with 9 bases lying between them. The CDR3 is made up of 15 amino acids. The CDR3 bases are TGCGCCAGCAGCTTCGAGGAGGGCTCCTACAATGAGCAGTTCTTC. Translating it yields CASSFEEGSYNEQFF.

The chain combines TRBV24-1 with TRBJ1-1, with D perhaps matching TRBD1 (5 bases). The germline V gene encodes CDR1 KGHDR and CDR2 SFDVKD. The CDR3 is made up of 14 amino acids. Trimming shortened V by 5 bases and J by 7 bases, and 16 bases separated the two germline ends. CDR3 protein: CATSGGPREGEAFF. The CDR3 nucleotides read TGTGCCACCAGTGGAGGACCCAGGGAGGGTGAAGCTTTCTTT.

The genes are TRBV7-8 and TRBJ1-1; TRBD1 might be the D (5 bases). Trimming left V 3 bases short and J 0 bases short, with 8 bases between. This CDR3 contains 14 residues. CDR1 is SGHVS and CDR2 is FQNEAQ in the germline V gene. The CDR3: CASSLVGVNTEAFF. In DNA form, the CDR3 reads TGTGCCAGCAGCTTGGTAGGGGTGAACACTGAAGCTTTCTTT. Complete variable domain (other parts from reference TRBV7-8 and TRBJ1-1): GAGVSQSPRYKVAKRGQDVALRCDPISGHVSLFWYQQALGQGPEFLTYFQNEAQLDKSGLPSDRFFAERPEGSVSTLKIQRTQQEDSAVYLCASSLVGVNTEAFFGQGTRLTVV.

The gene calls are TRBV19 and TRBJ2-4; D not certain. The V end was cut by 3 bases, the J end by 1 base, with 7 bases between. Germline V CDR1 and CDR2: LNHDA, SQIVND (reference sequence). The CDR3 contains 14 residues. As DNA, the CDR3 is TGTGCCAGTAGTATTTGGAATGCCAAAAACATTCAGTACTTC. Its protein is CASSIWNAKNIQYF. Full variable domain (remainder filled in from reference TRBV19 and TRBJ2-4): DGGITQSPKYLFRKEGQNVTLSCEQNLNHDAMYWYRQDPGQGLRLIYYSQIVNDFQKGDIAEGYSVSREKKESFPLTVTSAQKNPTAFYLCASSIWNAKNIQYFGAGTRLSVL.

This clone appeared once. The chain joins TRBV18 to TRBJ2-7; 11 bases are a match to TRBD2. The junction had 6 bases not matched to a gene; V was cut back by 8 bases and J by 3 bases. CDR1 KGHSH and CDR2 LQKENI come from the germline V gene. The CDR3 totals 14 residues. DNA of the CDR3: TGTGCCAGCGGGCAGACTAGCGGGGTCTACGAGCAGTACTTC. Protein: CASGQTSGVYEQYF.

The chain has TRBV5-1 and TRBJ2-5, with 8 bases lining up with TRBD1. The junction had 2 bases not matched to a gene; V was cut back by 2 bases and J by 2 bases. Germline-derived CDR1 and CDR2 are SGHRS and YFSETQ. The CDR3 extends over 14 amino acids. This chain's CDR3 is CASSFGTGQETQYF. DNA for the CDR3: TGCGCCAGCAGCTTCGGGACAGGACAAGAGACCCAGTACTTC. The full variable domain, in which reference TRBV5-1 and TRBJ2-5 provide the parts outside the CDR3, is KAGVTQTPRYLIKTRGQQVTLSCSPISGHRSVSWYQQTPGQGLQFLFEYFSETQRNKGNFPGRFSGRQFSNSRSEMNVSTLELGDSALYLCASSFGTGQETQYFGPGTRLLVL.

The chain joins TRBV19 to TRBJ1-4; no definite D call. Germline values: CDR1 LNHDA, CDR2 SQIVND (reference sequence). The CDR3 loop spans 14 amino acids. V lost 2 bases, J lost 8 bases, and 12 bases lay in between. Written as DNA, the CDR3 is TGTGCCAGTAGTATAACTGGGGTGAGCGAAAAACTGTTTTTT. Encoded protein: CASSITGVSEKLFF. The full variable domain, rest sourced from reference TRBV19 and TRBJ1-4, is DGGITQSPKYLFRKEGQNVTLSCEQNLNHDAMYWYRQDPGQGLRLIYYSQIVNDFQKGDIAEGYSVSREKKESFPLTVTSAQKNPTAFYLCASSITGVSEKLFFGSGTQLSVL.

The rearrangement uses TRBV6-5 and TRBJ2-1, with TRBD1 matching 9 bases. Germline V gives CDR1 MNHEY, CDR2 SVGAGI. V gave up 0 bases and J gave up 7 bases; unmatched junction bases: 7. The CDR3 has 16 amino acids. The CDR3 sequence is CASSYSTTGGQNEQFF. Written as DNA, the CDR3 is TGTGCCAGCAGTTACTCGACCACAGGGGGCCAGAATGAGCAGTTCTTC.

J is TRBJ1-3 and V is TRBV19; D gene unclear. CDR1 and CDR2 from the germline V gene are LNHDA and SQIVND (reference sequence). Trimming removed 5 bases at V and 0 bases at J, with 11 bases between. CDR3 length: 15 residues. This CDR3 reads CASSVLGRSGNTIYF. CDR3 in DNA: TGTGCCAGTAGTGTCCTCGGACGCTCTGGAAACACCATATATTTT.

The CDR3: CASRRQGSNQPQHF. CDR3 nucleotides: TGTGCCAGCAGAAGACAGGGTTCCAATCAGCCCCAGCATTTT. The chain has TRBV2 and TRBJ1-5; 7 bases agree with TRBD1. V gave up 6 bases and J gave up 3 bases; unmatched junction bases: 5. Germline CDR1 SNHLY, CDR2 FYNNEI. CDR3 length: 14 residues.

This sequence joins TRBV28 and TRBJ2-7, with D possibly TRBD1 on 6 matching bases. The ends were cut back, 7 bases at V and 3 bases at J, with 16 bases in the middle. The CDR3 consists of 14 residues. Germline V lookup: CDR1 MDHEN, CDR2 SYDVKM. Written as DNA, the CDR3 is TGTGCCAGCACCCAGGGGTTAGGGAACTACGAGCAGTACTTC. Amino acid sequence: CASTQGLGNYEQYF.

The rearrangement joins TRBV7-9 to TRBJ1-2; D remains unclear. The germline V gene encodes CDR1 SEHNR and CDR2 FQNEAQ (reference sequence). This CDR3 contains 14 residues. Trimming left V 3 bases short and J 1 base short, with 9 bases between. The CDR3 here is CASSFKGDNYGYTF. For the CDR3, the DNA is TGTGCCAGCAGCTTCAAGGGTGATAACTATGGCTACACCTTC.

CDR3 DNA sequence: TGTGCCAGCAGTGAAAGCTTTGCGCCAGATACGCAGTATTTT. Its translation: CASSESFAPDTQYF. V is TRBV6-1 and J is TRBJ2-3; the D is unclear. The CDR3 sequence is 14 residues long. Trimming removed 2 bases from V and 4 bases from J, with 10 bases in between. The germline V gene has CDR1 MNHNS and CDR2 SASEGT.

V gene TRBV30 combines with J gene TRBJ2-7, with 7 bases fitting TRBD1. Germline assignment: CDR1 GTSNPN and CDR2 SVGIG (reference sequence). The junction had 15 bases not matched to a gene; V was cut back by 6 bases and J by 4 bases. The CDR3 consists of 15 residues. CDR3 in DNA: TGTGCCTGTACATTTAGAGGGGGCGCAGGGTACGAGCAGTACTTC. Residues: CACTFRGGAGYEQYF.

The chain carries TRBV2 and TRBJ2-3; 8 nucleotides line up with TRBD2. The CDR3 runs 15 residues. CDR1 is SNHLY, CDR2 FYNNEI, per germline. The trim removed 6 bases at V and 5 bases at J, leaving 10 bases unmatched. The CDR3 loop reads CASSRSGGRGDTQYF. The CDR3 region has the DNA TGTGCCAGCAGCCGATCGGGGGGGCGAGGAGATACGCAGTATTTT.

This clone was seen a few times. This chain uses TRBV12-3 or TRBV12-4 with TRBJ2-5; D is unclear. V lost 3 bases to trimming and J lost 4 bases, with 9 bases between them. The CDR3 contains 13 residues. The CDR3 DNA reads TGTGCCAGCAGTTTGATGCCTACAGAGACCCAGTACTTC. This translates into CASSLMPTETQYF.

This clone has more than one count but fewer than ten. The V and J genes are TRBV19 and TRBJ1-5, with D possibly matching TRBD1 (5 bases). Trimming pared 7 bases from V and 0 bases from J, leaving 22 bases between. This CDR3 is 18 amino acids long. The germline V gene encodes CDR1 LNHDA and CDR2 SQIVND (reference sequence). CDR3 sequence: CASKERGQGALSNQPQHF. DNA for the CDR3: TGTGCCAGTAAGGAGAGGGGCCAAGGGGCCCTTAGCAATCAGCCCCAGCATTTT.